This paragraph reports one TCR beta chain. Clones were sequenced by immunoSEQ multiplex PCR, and TCRdb holds only the in-frame ones, with some missing. The sample lists more than 95,000 clones, 88% occurring once. Germline V lookup: CDR1 SNHLY, CDR2 FYNNEI. There are 13 residues in the CDR3. Trimming removed 6 bases from V and 3 bases from J, with 11 bases in between. The data derive from a study of blood T cell repertoires in COVID-19. This chain uses TRBV2 with TRBJ1-1; D may be TRBD1 (6 bases). The sequencing sample was made of peripheral blood. The source of this sequence is a human donor in a cohort sampled during active COVID-19. The CDR3 DNA is TGTGCCAGCAGCACCCCAGGGGACACTGAAGCTTTCTTT. Translation gives CASSTPGDTEAFF.